The 22 T cell receptor beta chains below come from one sample, sequenced in a study of CD8 T cells in Susac syndrome (dated by TCRdb to the late 2010s). The library relied on the immunoSEQ multiplex PCR assay. RNA was extracted using the RNeasy kit, and roughly 0.5 to 1 microgram was reverse transcribed with random hexamers. TCRdb reran the public reads through fastp at Q25 and MiXCR, keeping productive beta chains. One record per CDR3 amino acid sequence lists the most common genes and DNA. Present in this sample are under 150,000 distinct CDR3 sequences, 95% of which were seen just once. The ten largest clones capture approximately 0.08% of the sample. The sample comprised CD4+ T cells from PBMCs. The receptors originated from a human donor with Susac syndrome.

The rearrangement joins TRBV3-1 to TRBJ2-2, with 10 bases matching TRBD2. J gave up 4 bases and V 3 bases, and 5 bases lay outside the gene matches. Germline loops: CDR1 LGHDT, CDR2 YNNKEL (reference sequence). CDR3 size: 16 residues. CDR3 sequence: CASSQGTSVLTGELFF. The CDR3 nucleotides read TGTGCCAGCAGCCAGGGGACTAGCGTCCTCACCGGGGAGCTGTTTTTT.

V gene TRBV20-1 combines with J gene TRBJ2-1; TRBD2 matches 7 bases. Germline loops: CDR1 DFQATT, CDR2 SNEGSKA (reference sequence). The CDR3 loop spans 14 amino acids. Trimming removed 3 bases from V and 5 bases from J; junction bases left unmatched: 7. The CDR3 spells CSARAGVPHNEQFF. The CDR3 DNA sequence: TGCAGTGCTAGGGCGGGAGTCCCCCACAATGAGCAGTTCTTC.

The chain uses TRBV5-1 and TRBJ2-3; 7 bases are a match to TRBD2. Looked up from germline, CDR1 is SGHRS and CDR2 is YFSETQ. The CDR3 has 16 residues. V lost 2 bases and J lost 0; bases outside the gene matches: 6. The CDR3 sequence: CASSFEGTTSTDTQYF. The CDR3 nucleotides read TGCGCCAGCAGCTTTGAGGGGACTACGAGCACAGATACGCAGTATTTT.

This sequence joins TRBV20-1 and TRBJ2-2; no definite D call. Trimming shortened V by 0 bases and J by 9 bases, and 11 bases separated the two germline ends. CDR1 is DFQATT and CDR2 is SNEGSKA in the germline V gene (reference sequence). This CDR3 has 13 residues. The CDR3 here is CSARDGPFRELFF. CDR3 nucleotides: TGCAGTGCTAGAGATGGGCCTTTTAGGGAGCTGTTTTTT.

The genes are TRBV4-1 and TRBJ2-2; D gene uncertain. Trimming took off 1 base at V and 5 bases at J, with 8 bases between the two ends. The CDR3 sequence is 14 residues long. The germline CDR1 and CDR2 sequences are MGHRA and YSYEKL. CDR3 amino acids: CASSQAAETGELFF. CDR3 coding DNA: TGCGCCAGCAGCCAAGCCGCGGAGACCGGGGAGCTGTTTTTT.

The chain carries TRBV5-4 and TRBJ1-6; a weak D match, TRBD1 (5 bases). The germline gives CDR1 SGHNT, CDR2 YYREEE (reference sequence). Deletions cut 0 bases from V and 6 bases from J, with 13 bases between. The CDR3 spans 16 residues. The chain's CDR3 is CASSLAMGGGNSPLHF. Written as DNA, the CDR3 is TGTGCCAGCAGCTTGGCCATGGGGGGGGGTAATTCACCCCTCCACTTT.

J is TRBJ1-1 and V is TRBV20-1, with a weak D call TRBD1 (5 bases). The germline V gene has CDR1 DFQATT and CDR2 SNEGSKA (reference sequence). The CDR3 has 13 residues. The germline V and J ends were trimmed by 0 bases and 6 bases, with 11 bases remaining between them. CDR3 DNA sequence: TGCAGTGCTAGAGATAAGGGGATCGCTGAAGCTTTCTTT. Translating it yields CSARDKGIAEAFF.

The chain is built from TRBV7-9 and TRBJ2-7; D is ambiguous. This CDR3 comprises 11 residues. Germline V CDR1 and CDR2: SEHNR, FQNEAQ (reference sequence). V lost 8 bases and J lost 5, with 10 bases in between. CDR3 DNA: TGTGCCAGCTTTGGTTCCAACGAGCAGTACTTC. Its protein is CASFGSNEQYF.

The count of this clonotype is one. The chain links TRBV7-8 to TRBJ1-4; D may be TRBD1 (5 bases). CDR3 size: 13 residues. V was cut by 5 bases and J by 8 bases, with 12 bases left in between. The germline V gene encodes CDR1 SGHVS and CDR2 FQNEAQ. The CDR3 nucleotides read TGTGCCAGCAGCGACAGTTCTCGGGAAAAACTGTTTTTT. This sequence encodes CASSDSSREKLFF. Full variable domain (outside the CDR3, taken from reference TRBV7-8 and TRBJ1-4): GAGVSQSPRYKVAKRGQDVALRCDPISGHVSLFWYQQALGQGPEFLTYFQNEAQLDKSGLPSDRFFAERPEGSVSTLKIQRTQQEDSAVYLCASSDSSREKLFFGSGTQLSVL.

V usage is TRBV7-2 and J usage is TRBJ1-2, with 7 bases matching TRBD1. Germline V gives CDR1 SGHTA, CDR2 FQGNSA. J was trimmed by 2 bases and V by 6 bases; bases with no gene match: 3. This CDR3 is built from 13 residues. The CDR3 protein is CASSRGRNYGYTF. DNA for the CDR3: TGTGCCAGCAGTAGGGGGCGGAACTATGGCTACACCTTC.

V and J are TRBV9 and TRBJ2-3; 7 nucleotides line up with TRBD2. Germline-derived CDR1 and CDR2 are SGDLS and YYNGEE. The trim removed 3 bases at V and 4 bases at J, leaving 11 bases unmatched. The CDR3 sequence is 16 residues long. The CDR3 is CASSALAETRADTQYF. The CDR3 DNA sequence: TGTGCCAGCAGCGCCCTAGCGGAGACCCGCGCAGATACGCAGTATTTT.

The chain joins TRBV20-1 to TRBJ2-5; 11 nucleotides align to TRBD2. Germline CDR1 DFQATT, CDR2 SNEGSKA (reference sequence). Unmatched junction bases numbered 7, after V lost 5 bases and J lost 2 bases. This CDR3 contains 15 residues. CDR3 residues: CSAPPLAGEQETQYF. The CDR3 nucleotides are TGCAGTGCTCCTCCACTAGCGGGGGAACAAGAGACCCAGTACTTC.

The genes are TRBV7-9 and TRBJ1-5; possible D gene TRBD1, 5 bases. V dropped 1 base and J dropped 4 bases, with 11 bases sitting between them. The CDR3 runs to 15 residues. Germline V CDR1 and CDR2: SEHNR, FQNEAQ (reference sequence). Written as DNA, the CDR3 is TGTGCCAGCAGCTTAGGGGGGGGAGTGAATCAGCCCCAGCATTTT. Protein: CASSLGGGVNQPQHF.

The gene calls are TRBV24-1 and TRBJ1-5; tentative D call: TRBD1 (6 bases). CDR1 is KGHDR and CDR2 is SFDVKD in the germline V gene. This CDR3 comprises 15 residues. V lost 4 bases, J lost 2 bases, and 11 bases lay in between. The CDR3 DNA sequence: TGTGCCACCAGTGACACAGGGTCGGGCAATCAGCCCCAGCATTTT. It is translated as CATSDTGSGNQPQHF.

The rearrangement links TRBV20-1 to TRBJ2-3; D might be TRBD1 (6 bases). CDR3 length: 13 amino acids. The V end was cut by 6 bases, the J end by 1 base, with 11 bases between. Looked up from germline, CDR1 is DFQATT and CDR2 is SNEGSKA (reference sequence). CDR3 in DNA: TGCAGTGCAACGGGACACGGCACAGATACGCAGTATTTT. This translates into CSATGHGTDTQYF.

The V call is TRBV7-9, the J call TRBJ2-3, with a tentative D call TRBD1 (5 bases). Germline CDR1 SEHNR, CDR2 FQNEAQ (reference sequence). The length of the CDR3 is 14 residues. V was cut by 3 bases and J by 1 base, with 8 bases left in between. The CDR3 sequence: CASSFTQGTDTQYF. CDR3 bases: TGTGCCAGCAGCTTTACACAGGGCACAGATACGCAGTATTTT. The full variable domain, its missing parts supplied by reference TRBV7-9 and TRBJ2-3, is DTGVSQNPRHKITKRGQNVTFRCDPISEHNRLYWYRQTLGQGPEFLTYFQNEAQLEKSRLLSDRFSAERPKGSFSTLEIQRTEQGDSAMYLCASSFTQGTDTQYFGPGTRLTVL.

This clonotype appeared a single time. The chain joins TRBV7-2 to TRBJ2-3, with D possibly TRBD1 on 6 matching bases. The CDR3 runs to 15 residues. The germline gives CDR1 SGHTA, CDR2 FQGNSA. Between the trimmed V and J ends, which lost 5 bases and 1 base, there was a span of 13 bases. The CDR3 protein is CASSLLEGGTDTQYF. CDR3 nucleotides: TGTGCCAGCAGCCTGCTTGAGGGGGGCACAGATACGCAGTATTTT.

CDR3 nucleotides: TGCAGTGCTAGTAGACTACTTCCAGAGACCCAGTACTTC. It encodes CSASRLLPETQYF. The chain carries TRBV20-1 and TRBJ2-5; D is perhaps TRBD2 (5 bases). Per the germline V gene, CDR1 is DFQATT and CDR2 is SNEGSKA (reference sequence). The CDR3 length is 13 residues. Trimming removed 3 bases from V and 4 bases from J, with 12 bases in between.

The chain uses TRBV7-2 and TRBJ1-2; D remains ambiguous. Trimming cost V 1 base and J 5 bases, with 14 bases left between them. Per germline, CDR1 SGHTA and CDR2 FQGNSA. This CDR3 has 15 residues. As DNA, the CDR3 is TGTGCCAGCAGCTTAGTTGCCGGGGAAGGGTATGGCTACACCTTC. It yields the protein CASSLVAGEGYGYTF.

V gene TRBV7-9 combines with J gene TRBJ2-7, with D perhaps TRBD1 (6 bases). Looked up from germline, CDR1 is SEHNR and CDR2 is FQNEAQ (reference sequence). Trimming removed 6 bases at V and 3 bases at J, with 15 bases between. The CDR3 totals 14 residues. In DNA form, the CDR3 reads TGTGCCAGCAGACCCAGGGACACGTTCTACGAGCAGTACTTC. Translation gives CASRPRDTFYEQYF. The whole variable domain, filled in from reference TRBV7-9 and TRBJ2-7, reads DTGVSQNPRHKITKRGQNVTFRCDPISEHNRLYWYRQTLGQGPEFLTYFQNEAQLEKSRLLSDRFSAERPKGSFSTLEIQRTEQGDSAMYLCASRPRDTFYEQYFGPGTRLTVT.

The rearrangement uses TRBV5-1 and TRBJ2-7; possibly TRBD2 for D (5 bases). This CDR3 is built from 16 residues. Deletions cut 0 bases from V and 12 bases from J, with 25 bases between. Germline CDR1 is SGHRS and CDR2 is YFSETQ. The CDR3 DNA follows: TGCGCCAGCAGCTTGGGATTCCGGGATTCGTCCAGCCGGTGGTACTTC. Amino acids: CASSLGFRDSSSRWYF.

This chain joins TRBV5-1 and TRBJ1-1, with 10 bases identical to TRBD1. The CDR3 has 16 residues. V dropped 4 bases and J dropped 2; count of bases not matched to a gene: 8. Per the germline V gene, CDR1 is SGHRS and CDR2 is YFSETQ. The CDR3 DNA reads TGCGCCAGCAGCACGACAGGGGGCGAGCGAAACACTGAAGCTTTCTTT. Translated: CASSTTGGERNTEAFF.